This T cell receptor beta chain emerged from a study of T cells in Graves' hyperthyroidism and ophthalmopathy. RNA transcripts gave rise to amplified TCR beta CDR3 regions. During a first-round RT-PCR of the TCR CDR3, the HTBI primer set was used. MiXCR, run by TCRdb on the multiplex PCR reads, gives a single entry per CDR3 protein. The sample contains hundreds of thousands of distinct CDR3 sequences, 35% to 55% of which appear only once. The germline V gene encodes CDR1 SGHTA and CDR2 FQGNSA. CDR3 length: 15 amino acids. V dropped 1 base and J dropped 4 bases, with 13 bases sitting between them. This sequence joins TRBV7-2 and TRBJ1-1; D uncertain. The sequence derives from a woman aged 18-29 years with Graves' hyperthyroidism. The sequencing sample was made of peripheral blood or thyroid tissue (not recorded which). CDR3 protein: CASSLDSLRGTEAFF. In DNA, the CDR3 is TGTGCCAGCAGCTTAGACTCCCTACGGGGCACTGAAGCTTTCTTT. Filled out from reference TRBV7-2 and TRBJ1-1, the complete variable domain reads GAGVSQSPSNKVTEKGKDVELRCDPISGHTALYWYRQSLGQGLEFLIYFQGNSAPDKSGLPSDRFSAERTGGSVSTLTIQRTQQEDSAVYLCASSLDSLRGTEAFFGQGTRLTVV.